This T cell receptor (beta chain) was captured in a study of a mutant IDH1 vaccine in newly diagnosed glioma. Whole-study context: Mean patient age was about 44 years; about 60% were male and about 40% female.

As for time point: week 23, last vaccination. Vaccine doses each comprised 300 ug of mutant IDH1 20-mer peptide, with topical imiquimod. TCRdb's copy holds only in-frame clones and misses some; the assay was immunoSEQ multiplex PCR. The sample has approximately 82,000 clones; approximately 85% are singletons. V was trimmed by 1 base and J by 7 bases, leaving 11 bases between them. The CDR3 is 15 residues long. Per the germline V gene, CDR1 is SNHLY and CDR2 is FYNNEI. Study-wide points: Pseudoprogression looked unconnected to shifts in top peripheral T cell clonotypes.

With regard to this clone: Its antigen is undetermined.

The clonotype was recovered from a man younger than 40 with glioma. Some clones in this sample may be carry-over from other donors' samples. This specimen was PBMCs, taken from a glioma patient whose treatment included an IDH1 peptide vaccine. The chain has TRBV2 and TRBJ1-6; D gene unclear. The CDR3 sequence: CASSEGIRGNSPLHF. The CDR3 coding sequence is TGTGCCAGCAGTGAAGGGATCAGAGGAAATTCACCCCTCCACTTT.